This section outlines one T cell receptor beta chain sequence together with its context. The antigen is undetermined. Sequencing was performed with immunoSEQ multiplex PCR; in TCRdb, only in-frame clones are kept and a portion is missing. Altogether roughly 80,000 clones are present, about 82% being singletons, with the ten largest covering 2.9%. The CDR3 runs to 14 residues. V was clipped by 2 bases and J by 6 bases, with 13 bases between them. CDR1 and CDR2 from the germline V gene are SEHNR and FQNEAQ (reference sequence). The record originates from a study of T cell responses to AZD1222 COVID-19 vaccine. Study in general: It was second doses at about 4 or about 12 weeks that were pooled.

General study findings and limits: After two AZD1222 doses, spike-specific TCR breadth and depth rose versus day 0.

The input for sequencing was peripheral blood, taken on day 0 of AZD1222 vaccination. The chain carries TRBV7-9 and TRBJ1-2; no clear D gene. The sequence came from an adult in good health. CDR3 sequence reads: CASSLLSGLDGYTF. The CDR3 DNA is TGTGCCAGCAGCTTATTATCAGGTCTGGATGGCTACACCTTC.